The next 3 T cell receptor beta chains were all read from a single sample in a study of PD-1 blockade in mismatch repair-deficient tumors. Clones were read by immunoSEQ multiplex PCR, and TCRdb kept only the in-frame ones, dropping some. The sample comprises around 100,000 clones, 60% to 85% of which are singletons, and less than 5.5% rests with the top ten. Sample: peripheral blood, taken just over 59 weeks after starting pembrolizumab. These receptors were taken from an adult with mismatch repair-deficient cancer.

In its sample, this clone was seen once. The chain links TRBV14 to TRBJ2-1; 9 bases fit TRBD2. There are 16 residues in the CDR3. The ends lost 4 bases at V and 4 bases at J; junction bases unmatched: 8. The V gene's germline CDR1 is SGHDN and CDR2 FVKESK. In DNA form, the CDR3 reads TGTGCCAGCAGCCCTCCCCAGACTAGCGGATACAATGAGCAGTTCTTC. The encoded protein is CASSPPQTSGYNEQFF.

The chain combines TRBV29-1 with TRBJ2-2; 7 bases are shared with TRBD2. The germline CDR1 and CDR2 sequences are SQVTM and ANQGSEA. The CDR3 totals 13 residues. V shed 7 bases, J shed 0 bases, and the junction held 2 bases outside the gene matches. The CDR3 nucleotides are TGCAGCGCACTAGCGACGAACACCGGGGAGCTGTTTTTT. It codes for CSALATNTGELFF.

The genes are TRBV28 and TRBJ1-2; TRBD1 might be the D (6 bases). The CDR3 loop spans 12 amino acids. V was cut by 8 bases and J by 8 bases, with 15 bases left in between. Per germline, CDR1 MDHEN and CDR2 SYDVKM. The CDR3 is CASSGGPYGYTF. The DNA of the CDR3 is TGTGCCAGCTCCGGGGGGCCGTACGGCTACACCTTC.